This T cell receptor (beta chain) appears in the sequencing data of a study of beta chain features in type 1 diabetes (dated by TCRdb to 2016 to 2019). Looking at the study overall: Mean age, gender distribution, total cell number and subset yield were not different between patients and healthy donors. In the study, TCRB repertoires of sorted circulating CD4+ T cell subsets from recently diagnosed type 1 diabetes patients were compared with those of matched healthy donors. Naive and central memory subsets were obtained from all 30 or so donors, but regulatory and stem cell-like memory subsets were isolated from only 8 patients and roughly 8 healthy donors. A total of 85 million to 140 million sorted cells were examined across all samples, and the number of cells per subset was strongly correlated with RNA yield. Study-wide findings and limitations: Because the HLA sub-analyses included only small numbers of individuals, any influence of HLA type on TCRB rearrangement was left unresolved. Type 1 diabetes patients showed a moderate but significant shortening of TCRB CDR3 length in all four CD4+ subsets. PCR might favor shorter templates, but patient and control samples were amplified and corrected together, so any skew would affect both groups equally. At VDJ recombination sites, type 1 diabetes patients had fewer insertions and more deleted nucleotides, which implies abnormalities in thymic rearrangement. Naive, central memory and regulatory TCRB repertoires appeared more similar among patients than among healthy donors. Because cDNA was sequenced instead of genomic DNA, highly expressing activated cells could be over-represented, though the groups showed no difference in activation or CD3 levels.

Remarks on this clone: Its antigen is unknown. One base away there is no much larger clone; base qualities are not given.

As encoded in the germline V gene, CDR1 is SGHAT while CDR2 is FQNNGV. V lost 5 bases and J lost 2 bases, and the count of bases not matched to a germline gene is 2. The cysteine opens and the phenylalanine closes a CDR3 of 13 amino acids. Only the CDR3 portion is preserved as DNA: 39 bases, with reading frame beginning at the first base. Each donor gave one peripheral blood draw, approximately 0.11 L on average, collected into heparinised tubes. Using a panel that included CD45RO, CCR7, CD25, CD127, CD95 and CD27, naive, central memory, regulatory and stem cell-like memory CD4+ T cells were sorted on a BD FACSAria II. Purity was above 95% for every sorted population. Right away, PBMCs were isolated by Lymphoprep density gradient centrifugation and were stained directly, with no culture step. So that batch effects would be minimized, each experiment stained and sorted samples in pairs, pairing one healthy donor with one patient.

The entire amount of isolated RNA was reverse transcribed using the High Capacity cDNA Reverse Transcription Kit, so the sequenced TCRB transcripts were expressed ones. Deep immunoSEQ sequencing was applied to naive, central memory and regulatory T cell samples, giving an average of roughly 3.5 million total reads per sample. Sorted cells were lysed in RLT buffer and RNA was extracted with DNase-treated RNeasy Micro or Mini kits, depending on cell number. To prevent cross-contamination, every cell subset was processed on its own, while patient and healthy donor samples were processed together. The immunoSEQ multiplex PCR was used to amplify TCRB sequences from cDNA, generating 87-bp fragments that spanned the CDR3 region. Amplicons were sequenced on the Illumina HiSeq platform. The study's own analysis went as follows. PCR bias was corrected computationally using synthetic template baselines, and reads within Hamming distance 2 were collapsed, with unmergeable singletons discarded. Reads were aligned to IMGT to assign V, D and J genes, CDR3 length, and insertions or deletions at six rearrangement sites. Clonotype counts were normalized to sorted cell number within each subset before computing true diversity and Gini coefficients with the tcR R package. Repertoire sharing was quantified using the overlap coefficient calculated on TCRB nucleotide sequences. As a proxy for the pre-selection repertoire, out-of-frame TCRB sequences from naive cells were analyzed. Imported from immuneACCESS, the table was reduced by TCRdb to in-frame sequences with V and J called. These copies leave out some clones; in studies compared against another copy, an unresolved V gene accounts for under half, and the cause of the remainder is not known. From that table come the V and J calls and clone size; the DNA was used to work out D and trimming. This sample lists approximately 260,000 clones; less than 30% were detected once. The ten top clones hold about 0.012% of the sample.

Rearrangement joined TRBV11-2 to TRBJ2-5, and 7 junction bases match TRBD1. This clonotype was obtained from a woman in her 30s with type 1 diabetes. The specimen was naive CD4+ T cells from blood. What the cell subset or site label conveys for this sample: true naive CD4+ T cells. The nucleotide sequence is given as TGTGCCAGCAGCACGGGACAGCAAGAGACCCAGTACTTC. Translated, this is CASSTGQQETQYF.